These T cell receptor beta chains were read from a single sample in a study of identical twins. One entry per CDR3 protein results from TCRdb running MiXCR on the 5' RACE reads. The sample consists of 500,000 or so distinct CDR3 sequences, 12% to 15% of them appearing once. These data are also associated with another study on yellow fever vaccine responses in identical twins.

Source material: CD4+ T cells sorted from blood. The receptor set was obtained from a woman aged 18-29 years in good health. The CDR3 runs from the conserved cysteine through the conserved F or W. A D gene is named only where the DNA matches it firmly. The size field is filled for only some rows; it gives once, few, many or a size class.

d_call: NA; v_call: TRBV7-9; clone_size: many; j_call: TRBJ1-1; cdr3_aa: CASSLEAGVLGTEAFF; cdr3_nt: TGTGCCAGCAGCTTAGAGGCCGGAGTTTTGGGGACTGAAGCTTTCTTT
d_call: NA; v_call: TRBV5-4; clone_size: few; j_call: TRBJ2-7; cdr3_aa: CASSLGGQGNEQYF; cdr3_nt: TGTGCCAGCAGCTTGGGGGGCCAGGGAAACGAGCAGTACTTC
d_call: NA; v_call: TRBV4-3; clone_size: few; j_call: TRBJ2-1; cdr3_aa: CASSQGQGGSDEQFF; cdr3_nt: TGCGCCAGCAGCCAAGGACAGGGCGGGAGCGATGAGCAGTTCTTC
d_call: TRBD2; v_call: TRBV9; clone_size: few; j_call: TRBJ2-3; cdr3_aa: CASSVSSGGATDTQYF; cdr3_nt: TGTGCCAGCAGCGTCTCTAGCGGGGGTGCAACAGATACGCAGTATTTT
d_call: NA; v_call: TRBV3-1; clone_size: NA; j_call: TRBJ1-2; cdr3_aa: CASSQALYGYTF; cdr3_nt: TGTGCCAGCAGCCAAGCACTCTATGGCTACACCTTC
d_call: TRBD1; v_call: TRBV6-5; clone_size: many; j_call: TRBJ2-1; cdr3_aa: CASSYRGQAYNEQFF; cdr3_nt: TGTGCCAGCAGTTACAGGGGACAGGCGTACAATGAGCAGTTCTTC
d_call: NA; v_call: TRBV20-1; clone_size: few; j_call: TRBJ2-7; cdr3_aa: CSASPTVGEQYF; cdr3_nt: TGCAGTGCTAGCCCCACGGTGGGGGAGCAGTACTTC
d_call: NA; v_call: TRBV5-1; clone_size: few; j_call: TRBJ1-1; cdr3_aa: CASSRQTGLNTEAFF; cdr3_nt: TGCGCCAGCAGCCGACAGACGGGCCTCAACACTGAAGCTTTCTTT
d_call: NA; v_call: TRBV4-3; clone_size: few; j_call: TRBJ1-2; cdr3_aa: CASSQEVLHGYTF; cdr3_nt: TGCGCCAGCAGCCAAGAAGTTTTGCACGGCTACACCTTC
d_call: TRBD1; v_call: TRBV19; clone_size: few; j_call: TRBJ2-5; cdr3_aa: CASSVPGQVGETQYF; cdr3_nt: TGTGCCAGTAGTGTACCGGGACAGGTGGGGGAGACCCAGTACTTC
d_call: TRBD1; v_call: TRBV6-2/TRBV6-3; clone_size: NA; j_call: TRBJ2-1; cdr3_aa: CASRRDRYNEQFF; cdr3_nt: TGTGCCAGCAGACGGGACAGGTACAATGAGCAGTTCTTC